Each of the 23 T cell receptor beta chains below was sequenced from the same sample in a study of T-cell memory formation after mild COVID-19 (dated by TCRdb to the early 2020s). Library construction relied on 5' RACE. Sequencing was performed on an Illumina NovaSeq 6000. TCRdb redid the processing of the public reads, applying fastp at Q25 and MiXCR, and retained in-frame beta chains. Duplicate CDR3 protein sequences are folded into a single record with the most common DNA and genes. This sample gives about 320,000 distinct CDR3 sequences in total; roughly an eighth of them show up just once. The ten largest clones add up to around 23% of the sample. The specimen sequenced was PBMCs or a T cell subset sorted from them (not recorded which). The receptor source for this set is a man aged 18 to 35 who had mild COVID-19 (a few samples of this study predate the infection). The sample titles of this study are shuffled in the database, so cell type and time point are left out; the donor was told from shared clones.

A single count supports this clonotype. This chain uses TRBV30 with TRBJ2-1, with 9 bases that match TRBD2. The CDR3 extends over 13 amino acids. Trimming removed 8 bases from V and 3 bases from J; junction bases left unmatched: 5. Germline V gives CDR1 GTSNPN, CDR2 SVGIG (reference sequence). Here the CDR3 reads CATWRGGYNEQFF. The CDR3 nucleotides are TGTGCCACCTGGCGGGGGGGCTACAATGAGCAGTTCTTC.

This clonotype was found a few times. The DNA for the CDR3 is TGCGCCAGCAGCTTACAGGGGACTAATGAAAAACTGTTTTTT. Its translation: CASSLQGTNEKLFF. V and J are TRBV5-1 and TRBJ1-4, with 7 bases matching TRBD1. The germline V gene has CDR1 SGHRS and CDR2 YFSETQ. The junction had 0 bases not matched to a gene; V was cut back by 2 bases and J by 2 bases. The CDR3 contains 14 residues.

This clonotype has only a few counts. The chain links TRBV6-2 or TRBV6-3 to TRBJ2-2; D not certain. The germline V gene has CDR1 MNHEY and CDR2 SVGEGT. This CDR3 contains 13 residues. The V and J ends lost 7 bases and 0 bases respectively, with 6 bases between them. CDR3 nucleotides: TGTGCCAGCAAGCATACGAACACCGGGGAGCTGTTTTTT. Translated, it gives CASKHTNTGELFF.

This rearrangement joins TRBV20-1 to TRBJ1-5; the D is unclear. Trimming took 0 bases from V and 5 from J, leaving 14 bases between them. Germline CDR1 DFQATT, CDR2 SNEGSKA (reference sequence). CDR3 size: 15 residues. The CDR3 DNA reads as TGCAGTGCTAGAGACCGCTCGGACGGTCATCAGCCCCAGCATTTT. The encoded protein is CSARDRSDGHQPQHF.

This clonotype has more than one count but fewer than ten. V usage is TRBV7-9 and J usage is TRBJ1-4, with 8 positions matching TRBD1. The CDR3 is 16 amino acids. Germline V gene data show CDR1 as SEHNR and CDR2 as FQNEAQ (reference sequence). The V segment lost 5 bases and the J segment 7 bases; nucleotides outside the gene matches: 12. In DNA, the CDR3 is TGTGCCAGCAGCCCCACGCCCGGACAGGGTGCTGAAAAACTGTTTTTT. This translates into CASSPTPGQGAEKLFF.

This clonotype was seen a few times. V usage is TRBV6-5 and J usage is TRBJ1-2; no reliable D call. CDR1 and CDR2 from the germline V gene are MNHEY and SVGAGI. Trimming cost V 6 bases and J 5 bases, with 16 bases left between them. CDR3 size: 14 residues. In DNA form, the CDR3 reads TGTGCCAGCAGCCAGACCCTCTCGTTATATGGCTACACCTTC. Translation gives CASSQTLSLYGYTF.

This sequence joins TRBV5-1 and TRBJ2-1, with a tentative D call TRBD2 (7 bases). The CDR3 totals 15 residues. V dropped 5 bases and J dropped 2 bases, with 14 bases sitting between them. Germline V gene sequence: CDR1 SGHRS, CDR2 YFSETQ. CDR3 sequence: CASSRGGGTYNEQFF. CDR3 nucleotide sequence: TGCGCCAGCAGTCGAGGCGGGGGCACCTACAATGAGCAGTTCTTC.

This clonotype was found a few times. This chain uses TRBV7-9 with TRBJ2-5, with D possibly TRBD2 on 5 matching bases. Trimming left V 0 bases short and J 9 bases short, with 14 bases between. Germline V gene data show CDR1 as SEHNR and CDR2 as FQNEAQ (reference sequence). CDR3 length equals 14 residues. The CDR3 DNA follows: TGTGCCAGCAGCTTAGCGCGGGCAGAACGGGCCCAGTACTTC. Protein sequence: CASSLARAERAQYF.

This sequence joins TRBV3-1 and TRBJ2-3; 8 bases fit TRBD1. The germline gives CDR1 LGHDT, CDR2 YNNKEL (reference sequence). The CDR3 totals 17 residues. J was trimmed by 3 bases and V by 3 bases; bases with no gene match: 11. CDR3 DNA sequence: TGTGCCAGCAGCCAGTGGCGTGGACAGGGTGGTACAGATACGCAGTATTTT. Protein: CASSQWRGQGGTDTQYF.

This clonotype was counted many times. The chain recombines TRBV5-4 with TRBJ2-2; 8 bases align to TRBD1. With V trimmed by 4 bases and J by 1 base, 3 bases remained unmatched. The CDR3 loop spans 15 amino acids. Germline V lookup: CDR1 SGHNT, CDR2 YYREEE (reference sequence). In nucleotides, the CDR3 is TGTGCCAGCAGCACCGGGACAGGGAACACCGGGGAGCTGTTTTTT. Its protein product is CASSTGTGNTGELFF.

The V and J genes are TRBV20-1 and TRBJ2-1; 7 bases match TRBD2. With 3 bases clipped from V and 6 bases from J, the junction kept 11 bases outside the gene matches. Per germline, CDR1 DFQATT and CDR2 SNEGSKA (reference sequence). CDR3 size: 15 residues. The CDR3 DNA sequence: TGCAGTGCTAGCTCCGGACTAGTTAGCTCCAATGAGCAGTTCTTC. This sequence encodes CSASSGLVSSNEQFF.

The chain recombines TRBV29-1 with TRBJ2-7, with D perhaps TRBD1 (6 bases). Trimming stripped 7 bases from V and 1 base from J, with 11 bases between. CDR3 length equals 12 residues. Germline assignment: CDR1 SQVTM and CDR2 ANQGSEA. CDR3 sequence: CSAGGQSYEQYF. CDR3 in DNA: TGCAGCGCTGGAGGACAGTCCTACGAGCAGTACTTC.

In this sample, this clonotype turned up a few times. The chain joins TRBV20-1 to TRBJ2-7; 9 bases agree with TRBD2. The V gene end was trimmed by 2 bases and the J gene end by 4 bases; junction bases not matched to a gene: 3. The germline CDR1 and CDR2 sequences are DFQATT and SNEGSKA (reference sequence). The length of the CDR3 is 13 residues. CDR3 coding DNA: TGCAGTGCTAGATCGACTAGCGGTTACGAGCAGTACGTC. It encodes CSARSTSGYEQYV.

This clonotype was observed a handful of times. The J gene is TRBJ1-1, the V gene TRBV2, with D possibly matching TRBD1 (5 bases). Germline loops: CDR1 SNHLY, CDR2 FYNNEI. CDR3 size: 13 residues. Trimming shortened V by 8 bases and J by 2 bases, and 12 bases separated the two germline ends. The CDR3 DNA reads TGTGCCAGCCTCCGGGGGGAAAACACTGAAGCTTTCTTT. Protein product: CASLRGENTEAFF.

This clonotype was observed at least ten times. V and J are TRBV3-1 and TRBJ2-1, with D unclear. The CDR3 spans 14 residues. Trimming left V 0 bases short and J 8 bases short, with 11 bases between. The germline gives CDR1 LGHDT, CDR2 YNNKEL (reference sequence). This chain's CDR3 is CASSQDLPVDEQFF. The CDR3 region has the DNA TGTGCCAGCAGCCAAGATCTCCCAGTCGATGAGCAGTTCTTC.

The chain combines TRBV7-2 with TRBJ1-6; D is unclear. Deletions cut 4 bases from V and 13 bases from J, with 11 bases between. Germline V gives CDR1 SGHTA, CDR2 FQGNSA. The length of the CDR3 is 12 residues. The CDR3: CASSWAGSPLHF. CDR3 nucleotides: TGTGCCAGCAGCTGGGCGGGGTCCCCCCTCCACTTT.

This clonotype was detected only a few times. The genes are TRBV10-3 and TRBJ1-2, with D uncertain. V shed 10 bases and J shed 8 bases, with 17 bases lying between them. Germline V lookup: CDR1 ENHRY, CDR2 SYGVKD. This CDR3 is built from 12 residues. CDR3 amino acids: CANSDGPAGYTF. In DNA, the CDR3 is TGTGCCAACTCTGACGGACCTGCGGGCTACACCTTC.

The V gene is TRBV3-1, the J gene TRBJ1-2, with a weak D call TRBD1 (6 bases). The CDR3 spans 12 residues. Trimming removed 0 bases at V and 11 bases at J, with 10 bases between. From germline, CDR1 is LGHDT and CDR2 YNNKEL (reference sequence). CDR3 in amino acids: CASSQDQRGYTF. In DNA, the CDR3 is TGTGCCAGCAGCCAAGATCAAAGGGGGTACACCTTC.

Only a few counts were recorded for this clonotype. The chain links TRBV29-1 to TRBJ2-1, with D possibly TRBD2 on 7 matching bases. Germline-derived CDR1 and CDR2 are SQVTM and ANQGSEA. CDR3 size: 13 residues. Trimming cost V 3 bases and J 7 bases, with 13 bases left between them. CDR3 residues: CSVDRGARNEQFF. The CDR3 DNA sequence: TGCAGCGTTGACCGGGGGGCGCGGAATGAGCAGTTCTTC.

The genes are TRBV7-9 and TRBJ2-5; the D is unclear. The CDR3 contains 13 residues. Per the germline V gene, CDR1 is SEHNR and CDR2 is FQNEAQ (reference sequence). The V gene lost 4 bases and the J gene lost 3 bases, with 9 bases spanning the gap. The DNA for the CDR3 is TGTGCCAGCAGCTCCCCCCTCGAAGAGACCCAGTACTTC. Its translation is CASSSPLEETQYF. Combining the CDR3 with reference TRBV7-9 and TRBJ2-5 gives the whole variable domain DTGVSQNPRHKITKRGQNVTFRCDPISEHNRLYWYRQTLGQGPEFLTYFQNEAQLEKSRLLSDRFSAERPKGSFSTLEIQRTEQGDSAMYLCASSSPLEETQYFGPGTRLLVL.

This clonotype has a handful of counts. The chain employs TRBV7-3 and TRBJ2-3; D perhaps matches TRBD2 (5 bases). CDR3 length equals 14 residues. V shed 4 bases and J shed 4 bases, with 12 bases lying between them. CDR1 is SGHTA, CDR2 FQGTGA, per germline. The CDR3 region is CASSYDGRADTQYF. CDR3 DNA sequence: TGTGCCAGCAGCTACGACGGGCGGGCAGATACGCAGTATTTT.

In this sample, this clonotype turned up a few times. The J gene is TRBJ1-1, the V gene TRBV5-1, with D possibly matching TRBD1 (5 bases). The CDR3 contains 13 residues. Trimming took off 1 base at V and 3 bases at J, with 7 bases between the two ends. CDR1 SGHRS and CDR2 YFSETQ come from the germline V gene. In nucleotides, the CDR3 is TGCGCCAGCAGCTTGTGGGGGGACACTGAAGCTTTCTTT. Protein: CASSLWGDTEAFF.

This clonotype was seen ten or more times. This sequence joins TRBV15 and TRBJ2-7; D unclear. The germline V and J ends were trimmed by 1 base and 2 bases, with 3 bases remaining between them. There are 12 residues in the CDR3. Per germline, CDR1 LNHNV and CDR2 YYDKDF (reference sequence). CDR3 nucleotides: TGTGCCACCAGCAGAGGGGCCTACGAGCAGTACTTC. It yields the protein CATSRGAYEQYF.